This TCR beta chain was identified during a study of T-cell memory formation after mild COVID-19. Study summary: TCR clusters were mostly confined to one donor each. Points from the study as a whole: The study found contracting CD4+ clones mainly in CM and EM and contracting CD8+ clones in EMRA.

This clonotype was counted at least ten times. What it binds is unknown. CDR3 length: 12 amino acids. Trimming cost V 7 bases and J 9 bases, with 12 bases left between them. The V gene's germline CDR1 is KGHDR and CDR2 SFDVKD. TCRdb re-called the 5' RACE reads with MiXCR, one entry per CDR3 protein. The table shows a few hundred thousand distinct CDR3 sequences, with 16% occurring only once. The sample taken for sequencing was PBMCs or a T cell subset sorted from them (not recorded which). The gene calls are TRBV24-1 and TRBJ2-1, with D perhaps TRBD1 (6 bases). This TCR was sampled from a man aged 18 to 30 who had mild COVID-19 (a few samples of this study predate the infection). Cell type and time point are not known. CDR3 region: CATSWEGGEQFF. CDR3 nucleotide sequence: TGTGCCACCAGCTGGGAAGGGGGTGAGCAGTTCTTC.